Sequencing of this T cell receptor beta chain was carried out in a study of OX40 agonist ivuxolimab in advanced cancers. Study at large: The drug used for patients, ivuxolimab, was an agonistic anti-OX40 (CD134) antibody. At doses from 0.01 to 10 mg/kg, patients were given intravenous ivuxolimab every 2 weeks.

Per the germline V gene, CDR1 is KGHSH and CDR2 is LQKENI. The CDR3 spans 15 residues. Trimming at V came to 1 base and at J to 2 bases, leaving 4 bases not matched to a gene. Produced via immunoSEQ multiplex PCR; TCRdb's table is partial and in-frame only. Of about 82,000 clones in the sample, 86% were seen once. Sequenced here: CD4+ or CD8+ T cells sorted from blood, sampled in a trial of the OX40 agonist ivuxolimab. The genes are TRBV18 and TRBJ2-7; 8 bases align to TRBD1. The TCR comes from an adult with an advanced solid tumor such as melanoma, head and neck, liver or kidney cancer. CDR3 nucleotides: TGTGCCAGCTCACCACTTGGGACAGGCGCCTACGAGCAGTACTTC. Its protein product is CASSPLGTGAYEQYF.